A single sample is the source of the 2 T cell receptor beta chains below, sequenced in a study of blood T cell repertoires in COVID-19. Data came from immunoSEQ multiplex PCR; TCRdb stores just in-frame clones and leaves some out. The table has under 450,000 clones, roughly 86% seen once; the top ten hold around 1.3%. Sequencing was performed on PBMCs or T cells enriched from blood (not recorded which). These receptors were taken from a man aged 25 to 45 who had recovered from COVID-19.

J is TRBJ2-3 and V is TRBV9; no definite D call. Germline loops: CDR1 SGDLS, CDR2 YYNGEE. V was cut by 1 base and J by 0 bases, with 9 bases left in between. The CDR3 runs 15 residues. CDR3 residues: CASSVSPLSTDTQYF. In DNA form, the CDR3 reads TGTGCCAGCAGCGTATCCCCCCTCAGCACAGATACGCAGTATTTT.

The chain couples TRBV19 to TRBJ2-5, with 8 bases identical to TRBD2. Germline trimming cut 3 bases from V and 5 bases from J; bases unmatched to any gene: 5. The germline V gene encodes CDR1 LNHDA and CDR2 SQIVND (reference sequence). CDR3 length: 14 residues. The CDR3 region has the DNA TGTGCCAGTAGTATGACGGGGGGGCCTGAGACCCAGTACTTC. Translated, it gives CASSMTGGPETQYF.